There are a few counts of the clone carrying this T cell receptor beta chain. Its antigen is not identified. Sequencing used immunoSEQ multiplex PCR; TCRdb keeps in-frame clones, though not all of them. The data show about 16,000 clones, 45% seen once. This specimen belongs to a study of tumor-infiltrating lymphocytes in localized non-small cell lung cancer. Overall study findings and caveats: TCR sequencing covered a subset of patients with enough tissue. TCRbeta sequencing showed higher T cell infiltration in tumors than uninvolved lung.

CDR1 and CDR2 from the germline V gene are SGHTA and FQGNSA. Trimming left V 3 bases short and J 6 bases short, with 18 bases between. This CDR3 region has 15 residues. Sequenced: lung tumor tissue. The J gene is TRBJ2-7, the V gene TRBV7-2, with D maybe TRBD2 (7 bases). The receptor was derived from a human donor with non-small cell lung cancer. The CDR3 nucleotides read TGTGCCAGCAGCTTGGGGGACGGGGGGCGGTTCGAGCAGTACTTC. Its protein product is CASSLGDGGRFEQYF.